This T cell receptor (beta chain) was identified in a study of T cell responses to AZD1222 COVID-19 vaccine. General study points: Regions left unmutated in variants are reportedly the target of nearly half of spike-specific TCRs. Sampling captured repertoires only after the peak T cell response. Baseline serostatus was positive in only a handful of AZD1222 recipients. Donors were largely white British and mainly female; clonal diversity was possibly underestimated.

Trimming cost V 6 bases and J 4 bases, with 21 bases left between them. This CDR3 contains 17 residues. Germline values: CDR1 MDHEN, CDR2 SYDVKM. Repertoires were generated with immunoSEQ multiplex PCR, while TCRdb's copy carries only in-frame clones and drops some. This repertoire shows roughly 200,000 clones, more than 90% found once; its top ten account for about 3.5%. Points on this clone: Antigen unknown.

This sequence originates from an adult who received the MenACWY meningococcal vaccine as a control. This chain joins TRBV28 and TRBJ2-2; tentative D call: TRBD2 (7 bases). The sample here was peripheral blood, taken 28 days after the second dose of the MenACWY control vaccine. CDR3 sequence: CASSWIGGLQSTGELFF. The CDR3 DNA sequence: TGTGCCAGCAGCTGGATCGGGGGGCTCCAATCCACCGGGGAGCTGTTTTTT.